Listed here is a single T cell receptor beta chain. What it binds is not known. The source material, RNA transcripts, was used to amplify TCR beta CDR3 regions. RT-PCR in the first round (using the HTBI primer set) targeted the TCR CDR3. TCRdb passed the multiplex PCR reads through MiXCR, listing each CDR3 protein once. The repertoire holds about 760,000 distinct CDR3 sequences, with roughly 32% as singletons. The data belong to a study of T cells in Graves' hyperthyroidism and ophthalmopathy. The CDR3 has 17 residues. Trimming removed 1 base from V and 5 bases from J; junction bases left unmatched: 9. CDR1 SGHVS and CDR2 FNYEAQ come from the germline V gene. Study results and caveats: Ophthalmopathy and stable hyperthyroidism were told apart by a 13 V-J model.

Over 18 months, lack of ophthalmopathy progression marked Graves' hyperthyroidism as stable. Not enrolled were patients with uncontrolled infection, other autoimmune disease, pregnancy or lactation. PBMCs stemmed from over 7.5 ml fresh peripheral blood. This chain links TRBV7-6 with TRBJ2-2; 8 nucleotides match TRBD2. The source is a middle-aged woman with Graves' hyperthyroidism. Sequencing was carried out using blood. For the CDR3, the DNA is TGTGCCAGCAGCTTAGTAGACGGGGGGGCGTGGACCGGGGAGCTGTTTTTT. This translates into CASSLVDGGAWTGELFF.